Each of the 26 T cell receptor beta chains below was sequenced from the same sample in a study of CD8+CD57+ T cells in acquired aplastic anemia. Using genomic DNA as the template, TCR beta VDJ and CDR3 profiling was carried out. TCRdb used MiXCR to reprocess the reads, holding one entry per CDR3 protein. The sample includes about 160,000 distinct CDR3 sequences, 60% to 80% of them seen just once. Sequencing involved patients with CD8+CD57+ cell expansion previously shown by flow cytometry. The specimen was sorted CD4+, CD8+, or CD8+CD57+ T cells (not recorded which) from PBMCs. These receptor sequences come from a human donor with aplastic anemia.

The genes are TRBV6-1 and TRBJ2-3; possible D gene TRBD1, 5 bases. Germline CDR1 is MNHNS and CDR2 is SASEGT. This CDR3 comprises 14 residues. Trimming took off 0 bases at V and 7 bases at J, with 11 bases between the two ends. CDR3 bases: TGTGCCAGCAGTGAAGCCCTCCAGGGATATACGCAGTATTTT. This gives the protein CASSEALQGYTQYF.

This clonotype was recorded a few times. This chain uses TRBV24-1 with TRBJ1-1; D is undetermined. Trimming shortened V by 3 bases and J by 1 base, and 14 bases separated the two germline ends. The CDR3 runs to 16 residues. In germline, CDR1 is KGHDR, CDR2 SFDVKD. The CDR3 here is CATSDDGGVENTEAFF. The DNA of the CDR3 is TGTGCCACCAGTGATGACGGAGGAGTGGAGAACACTGAAGCTTTCTTT.

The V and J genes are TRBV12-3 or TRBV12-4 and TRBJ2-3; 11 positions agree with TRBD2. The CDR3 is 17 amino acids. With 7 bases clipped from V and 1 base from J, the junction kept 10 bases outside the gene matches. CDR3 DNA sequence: TGTGCCAGCAACGCTAGCGGGGGGCGGGACGGCACAGATACGCAGTATTTT. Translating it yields CASNASGGRDGTDTQYF.

The CDR3 is CASSSSPSDTQYF. In nucleotides, the CDR3 is TGTGCCAGCAGCTCCTCCCCCTCCGATACGCAGTATTTT. V usage is TRBV7-2 and J usage is TRBJ2-3; D gene unclear. Germline V CDR1 and CDR2: SGHTA, FQGNSA. The germline V and J ends were trimmed by 4 bases and 6 bases, with 11 bases remaining between them. The CDR3 contains 13 residues. Complete variable domain (other parts from reference TRBV7-2 and TRBJ2-3): GAGVSQSPSNKVTEKGKDVELRCDPISGHTALYWYRQSLGQGLEFLIYFQGNSAPDKSGLPSDRFSAERTGGSVSTLTIQRTQQEDSAVYLCASSSSPSDTQYFGPGTRLTVL.

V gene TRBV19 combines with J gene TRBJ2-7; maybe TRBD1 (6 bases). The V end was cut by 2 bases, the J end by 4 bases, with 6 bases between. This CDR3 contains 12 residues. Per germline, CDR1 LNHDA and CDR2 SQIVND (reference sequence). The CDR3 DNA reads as TGTGCCAGTAGTATACAGGGGTACGAGCAGTACTTC. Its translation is CASSIQGYEQYF.

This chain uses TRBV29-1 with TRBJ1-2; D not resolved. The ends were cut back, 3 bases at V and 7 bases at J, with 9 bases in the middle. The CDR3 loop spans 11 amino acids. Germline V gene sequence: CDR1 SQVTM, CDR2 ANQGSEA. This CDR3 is CSVEERVGYTF. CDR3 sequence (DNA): TGCAGCGTTGAGGAGAGGGTTGGCTACACCTTC.

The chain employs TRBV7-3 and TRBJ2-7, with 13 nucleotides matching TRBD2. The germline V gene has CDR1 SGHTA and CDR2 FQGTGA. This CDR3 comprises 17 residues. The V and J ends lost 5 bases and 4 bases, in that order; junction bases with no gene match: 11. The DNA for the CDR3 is TGTGCCAGCAGCCTAAGGGGACTAGCGGGACATTCTTACGAGCAGTACTTC. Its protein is CASSLRGLAGHSYEQYF.

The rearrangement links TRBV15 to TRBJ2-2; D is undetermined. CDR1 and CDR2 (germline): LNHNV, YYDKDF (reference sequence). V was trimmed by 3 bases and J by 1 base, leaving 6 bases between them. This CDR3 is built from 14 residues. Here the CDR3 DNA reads TGTGCCACCAGCAGTGGCAGGAACACCGGGGAGCTGTTTTTT. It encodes CATSSGRNTGELFF.

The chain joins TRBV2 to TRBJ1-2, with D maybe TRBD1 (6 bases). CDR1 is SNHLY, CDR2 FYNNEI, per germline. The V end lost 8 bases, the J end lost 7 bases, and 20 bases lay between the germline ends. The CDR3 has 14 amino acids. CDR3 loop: CASRASGGASGYTF. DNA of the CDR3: TGTGCCAGCCGGGCGAGTGGGGGGGCATCTGGCTACACCTTC.

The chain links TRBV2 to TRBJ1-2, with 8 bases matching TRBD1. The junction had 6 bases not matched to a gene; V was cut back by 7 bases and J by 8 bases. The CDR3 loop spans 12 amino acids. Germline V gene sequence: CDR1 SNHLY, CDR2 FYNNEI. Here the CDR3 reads CASITTGEGYTF. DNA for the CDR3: TGTGCCAGCATCACGACAGGGGAAGGCTACACCTTC.

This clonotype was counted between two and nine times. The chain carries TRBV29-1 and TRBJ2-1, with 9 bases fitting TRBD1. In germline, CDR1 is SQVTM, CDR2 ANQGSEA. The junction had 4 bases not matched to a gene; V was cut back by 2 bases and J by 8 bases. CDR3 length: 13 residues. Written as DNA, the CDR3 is TGCAGCGTTGAACACAGGGGGCACGATGAGCAGTTCTTC. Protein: CSVEHRGHDEQFF.

CDR3 DNA: TGTGCCAGCAGAGGACAGGCGAACACTGAAGCTTTCTTT. This gives the protein CASRGQANTEAFF. The rearrangement joins TRBV7-9 to TRBJ1-1, with 7 bases fitting TRBD1. With V trimmed by 6 bases and J by 1 base, 2 bases remained unmatched. CDR1 is SEHNR, CDR2 FQNEAQ, per germline (reference sequence). There are 13 residues in the CDR3.

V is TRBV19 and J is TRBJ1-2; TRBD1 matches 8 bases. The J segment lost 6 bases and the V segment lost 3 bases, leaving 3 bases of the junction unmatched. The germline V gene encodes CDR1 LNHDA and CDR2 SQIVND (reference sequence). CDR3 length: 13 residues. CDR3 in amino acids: CASSIDRGDGYTF. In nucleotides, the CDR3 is TGTGCCAGTAGTATCGACAGGGGTGATGGCTACACCTTC. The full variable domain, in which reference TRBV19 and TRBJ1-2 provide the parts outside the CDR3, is DGGITQSPKYLFRKEGQNVTLSCEQNLNHDAMYWYRQDPGQGLRLIYYSQIVNDFQKGDIAEGYSVSREKKESFPLTVTSAQKNPTAFYLCASSIDRGDGYTFGSGTRLTVV.

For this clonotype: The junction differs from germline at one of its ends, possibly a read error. The CDR3 loop is CASSYYVVGNTEVFF. The CDR3 DNA follows: TGTGCCAGCAGCTACTATGTTGTGGGGAACACTGAAGTTTTCTTT. The chain couples TRBV7-8 to TRBJ1-1; D call uncertain. In germline, CDR1 is SGHVS, CDR2 FQNEAQ. The CDR3 length is 15 residues.

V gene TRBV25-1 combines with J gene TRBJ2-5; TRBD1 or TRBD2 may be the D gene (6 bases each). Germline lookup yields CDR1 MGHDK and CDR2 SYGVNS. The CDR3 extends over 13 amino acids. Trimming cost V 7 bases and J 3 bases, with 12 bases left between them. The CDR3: CASTRGGKETQYF. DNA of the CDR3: TGTGCCAGCACCCGAGGGGGGAAAGAGACCCAGTACTTC.

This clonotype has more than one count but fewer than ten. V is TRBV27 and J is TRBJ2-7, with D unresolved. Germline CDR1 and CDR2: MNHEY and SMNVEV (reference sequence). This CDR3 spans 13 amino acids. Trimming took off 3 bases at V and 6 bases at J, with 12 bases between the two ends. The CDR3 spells CASSFTARSEQYV. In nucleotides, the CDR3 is TGTGCCAGCAGTTTTACCGCTAGGTCCGAGCAGTACGTC.

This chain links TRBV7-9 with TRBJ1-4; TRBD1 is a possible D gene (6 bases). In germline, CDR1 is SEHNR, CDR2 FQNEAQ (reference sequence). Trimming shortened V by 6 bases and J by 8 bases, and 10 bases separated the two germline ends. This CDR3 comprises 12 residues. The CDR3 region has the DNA TGTGCCAGCAGACCGGGGGGCGAAAAACTGTTTTTT. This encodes CASRPGGEKLFF.

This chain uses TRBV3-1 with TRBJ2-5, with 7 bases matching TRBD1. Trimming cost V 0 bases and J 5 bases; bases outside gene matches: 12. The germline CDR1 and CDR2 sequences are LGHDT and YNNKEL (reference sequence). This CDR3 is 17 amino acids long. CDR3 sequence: CASSQDTGRGKRETQYF. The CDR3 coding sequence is TGTGCCAGCAGCCAAGATACGGGCAGGGGGAAGAGGGAGACCCAGTACTTC.

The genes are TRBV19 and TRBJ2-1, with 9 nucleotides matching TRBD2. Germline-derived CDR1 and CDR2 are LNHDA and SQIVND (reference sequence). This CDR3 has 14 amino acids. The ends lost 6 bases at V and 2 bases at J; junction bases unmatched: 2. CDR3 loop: CASRGLAPYNEQFF. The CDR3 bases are TGTGCCAGTAGGGGACTAGCTCCCTACAATGAGCAGTTCTTC.

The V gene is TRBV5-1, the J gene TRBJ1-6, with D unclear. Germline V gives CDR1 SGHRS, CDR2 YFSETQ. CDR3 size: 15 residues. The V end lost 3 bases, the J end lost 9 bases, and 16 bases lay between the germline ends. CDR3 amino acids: CASSSDGPGVSPLHF. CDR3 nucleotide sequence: TGCGCCAGCAGCTCGGACGGGCCGGGAGTTTCACCCCTCCACTTT. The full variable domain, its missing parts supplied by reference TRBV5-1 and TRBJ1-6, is KAGVTQTPRYLIKTRGQQVTLSCSPISGHRSVSWYQQTPGQGLQFLFEYFSETQRNKGNFPGRFSGRQFSNSRSEMNVSTLELGDSALYLCASSSDGPGVSPLHFGNGTRLTVT.

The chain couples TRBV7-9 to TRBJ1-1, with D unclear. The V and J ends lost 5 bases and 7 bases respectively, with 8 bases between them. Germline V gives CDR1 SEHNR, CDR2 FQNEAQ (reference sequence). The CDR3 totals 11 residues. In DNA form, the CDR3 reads TGTGCCAGCAGCATCAGAGGTGAAGCTTTCTTT. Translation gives CASSIRGEAFF.

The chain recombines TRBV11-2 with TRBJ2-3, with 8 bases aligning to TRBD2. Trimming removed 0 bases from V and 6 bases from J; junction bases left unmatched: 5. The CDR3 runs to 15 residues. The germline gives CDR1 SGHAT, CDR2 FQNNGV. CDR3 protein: CASSLDVGGRDTQYF. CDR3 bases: TGTGCCAGCAGCTTAGATGTCGGCGGGAGGGATACGCAGTATTTT.

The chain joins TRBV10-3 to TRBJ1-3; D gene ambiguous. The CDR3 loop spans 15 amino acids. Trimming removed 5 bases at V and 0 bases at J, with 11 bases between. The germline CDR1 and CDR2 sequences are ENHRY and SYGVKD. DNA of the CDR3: TGTGCCATCAGTAAGGAGGTTTCCTCTGGAAACACCATATATTTT. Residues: CAISKEVSSGNTIYF.

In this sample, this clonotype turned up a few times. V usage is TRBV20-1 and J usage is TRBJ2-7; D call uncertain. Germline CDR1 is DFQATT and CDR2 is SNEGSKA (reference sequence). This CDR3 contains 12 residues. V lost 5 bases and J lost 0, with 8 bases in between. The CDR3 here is CSAPSGSYEQYF. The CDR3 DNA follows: TGCAGTGCTCCGTCCGGCTCCTACGAGCAGTACTTC.

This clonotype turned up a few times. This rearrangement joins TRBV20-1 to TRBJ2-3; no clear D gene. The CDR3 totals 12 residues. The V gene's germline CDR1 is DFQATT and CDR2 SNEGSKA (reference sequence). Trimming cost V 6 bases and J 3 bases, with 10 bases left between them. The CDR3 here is CSAHPGTDTQYF. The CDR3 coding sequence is TGCAGTGCCCATCCCGGGACAGATACGCAGTATTTT.

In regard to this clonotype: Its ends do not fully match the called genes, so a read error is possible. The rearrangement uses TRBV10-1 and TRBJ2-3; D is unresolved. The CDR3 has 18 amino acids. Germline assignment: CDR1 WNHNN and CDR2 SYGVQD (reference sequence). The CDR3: CASSLRIRTLRATDTQYF. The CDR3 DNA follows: TGTGCCAGCAGCTTGCGGATCCGGACCCTACGCGCTACAGATACGCAGTATTTT.